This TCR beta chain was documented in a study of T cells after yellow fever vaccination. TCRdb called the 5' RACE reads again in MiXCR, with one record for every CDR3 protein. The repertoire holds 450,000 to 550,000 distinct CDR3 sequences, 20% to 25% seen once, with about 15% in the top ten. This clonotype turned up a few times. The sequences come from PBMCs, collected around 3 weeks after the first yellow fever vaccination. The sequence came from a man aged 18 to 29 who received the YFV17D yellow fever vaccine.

The CDR3 loop reads CATSDLWTGDTQYF. The DNA for the CDR3 is TGTGCCACCAGTGATTTGTGGACCGGAGATACGCAGTATTTT. V is TRBV24-1 and J is TRBJ2-3; D is undetermined. The V end was cut by 0 bases, the J end by 5 bases, with 8 bases between. Germline CDR1 is KGHDR and CDR2 is SFDVKD. The CDR3 runs 14 residues.